One and the same sample provided the 10 T cell receptor beta chains below, sequenced in a study of shared clonotypes between healthy human individuals. The protocol was immunoSEQ multiplex PCR, while the TCRdb copy is restricted to in-frame clones and leaves out a portion. Found here are hundreds of thousands of clones, roughly 80% of them singletons; the top ten hold about 13%. Sequencing input: PBMCs. The receptors come from a woman between 40 and 55 years old in good health. Some clones in this sample may be carry-over from other donors' samples.

CDR3 sequence reads: CASSYGGAVQPQHF. CDR3 coding DNA: TGTGCCAGCAGTTACGGGGGGGCTGTTCAGCCCCAGCATTTT. The chain links TRBV6-6 to TRBJ1-5; a possible D gene is TRBD1 (6 bases). The CDR3 has 14 amino acids. CDR1 is MNHNY, CDR2 SVGAGI, per germline (reference sequence). V lost 2 bases and J 6 bases, leaving 11 bases between the germline ends.

The rearrangement joins TRBV4-3 to TRBJ1-4; 9 bases are a match to TRBD1. Germline loops: CDR1 LGHNA, CDR2 YSLEER. J lost 6 bases, V lost 5 bases, and 7 bases had no gene match. CDR3 length: 15 residues. Here the CDR3 DNA reads TGCGCCAGCAGCGAGGGACAGGGAGGGTATGAAAAACTGTTTTTT. Its translation is CASSEGQGGYEKLFF.

V gene TRBV30 combines with J gene TRBJ1-5; maybe TRBD1 (5 bases). Germline CDR1 and CDR2: GTSNPN and SVGIG (reference sequence). Between the trimmed V and J ends, which lost 5 bases and 7 bases, there was a span of 15 bases. This CDR3 region has 13 residues. The CDR3 DNA reads as TGTGCCTGGTCCGGGGGTGGTGGGCAGCCCCAGCATTTT. It yields the protein CAWSGGGGQPQHF.

The chain couples TRBV11-2 to TRBJ2-2; D might be TRBD2 (5 bases). V lost 5 bases and J lost 0, with 10 bases in between. The CDR3 runs 15 residues. Germline CDR1 reads SGHAT; CDR2 reads FQNNGV. CDR3 residues: CASSQILANTGELFF. CDR3 bases: TGTGCCAGCAGCCAGATACTAGCGAACACCGGGGAGCTGTTTTTT.

There are a few counts of this clone. The rearrangement links TRBV4-2 to TRBJ2-1; D is uncertain. Germline V gene sequence: CDR1 LGHNA, CDR2 YNFKEQ. CDR3 length: 12 amino acids. V lost 4 bases and J 5 bases, leaving 6 bases between the germline ends. The CDR3 DNA sequence: TGTGCCAGCAGCCTGTGGAACAATGAGCAGTTCTTC. This translates into CASSLWNNEQFF.

V usage is TRBV4-3 and J usage is TRBJ2-2; a possible D gene is TRBD2 (7 bases). The CDR3 contains 14 residues. Germline V gene sequence: CDR1 LGHNA, CDR2 YSLEER. V was cut by 3 bases and J by 7 bases, with 12 bases left in between. CDR3 coding DNA: TGCGCCAGCAGCCATCGGGGGGCGGACGGGGAGCTGTTTTTT. This sequence encodes CASSHRGADGELFF.

The chain has TRBV9 and TRBJ1-2; D not resolved. This CDR3 is built from 14 residues. V lost 4 bases, J lost 4 bases, and 14 bases lay in between. CDR1 and CDR2 from the germline V gene are SGDLS and YYNGEE. The CDR3 DNA sequence: TGTGCCAGCAGCCCGAGGTGGGCACGCTATGGCTACACCTTC. This sequence encodes CASSPRWARYGYTF.

The chain joins TRBV21-1 to TRBJ1-2; TRBD1, the table's D call, was not compared with the DNA. TRBV21-1 is a pseudogene locus. The CDR3 totals 13 residues. The CDR3 bases are TGTGCCAGCAGCCCCCGGGACAGCTATGGCTACACCTTC. It is translated as CASSPRDSYGYTF.

The rearrangement uses TRBV19 and TRBJ1-3; possibly TRBD1 for D (5 bases). With 6 bases removed from V and 0 bases from J, the gap between germline ends came to 9 bases. Germline lookup yields CDR1 LNHDA and CDR2 SQIVND (reference sequence). The CDR3 runs to 14 residues. The CDR3 coding sequence is TGTGCCAGTAGGCGGGGGAACTCTGGAAACACCATATATTTT. As protein: CASRRGNSGNTIYF.

This clone was recorded a few times. The genes are TRBV4-3 and TRBJ2-5, with a possible D match to TRBD1 (6 bases). The CDR3 is made up of 15 amino acids. Germline V CDR1 and CDR2: LGHNA, YSLEER. V was pared by 0 bases and J by 4 bases, with 12 bases between. CDR3 nucleotides: TGCGCCAGCAGCCAAGAGGGCGGCAGGGGAGAGACCCAGTACTTC. It yields the protein CASSQEGGRGETQYF.